The clone carrying this TCR beta chain is labeled medium-sized (0.01 to 0.1%). The repertoire was sequenced with immunoSEQ multiplex PCR; TCRdb's copy has only in-frame clones and lacks some. The data hold more than 35,000 clones, with approximately 90% observed a single time. The sample originates from a study of T cell changes during pregnancy in multiple sclerosis. The CDR3 is 13 amino acids. CDR1 and CDR2 (germline): SGHVS, FNYEAQ. Between the trimmed V and J ends, which lost 5 bases and 4 bases, there was a span of 9 bases. This chain uses TRBV7-6 with TRBJ1-3, with a possible D match to TRBD1 (5 bases). This TCR was sampled from a female donor with multiple sclerosis, enrolled in a pregnancy study. The sample here was CD4+ T cells from peripheral blood mononuclear cells, taken in the second trimester of pregnancy. In DNA, the CDR3 is TGTGCCAGCAGCCTGCGACAGGGAAACACCATATATTTT. Protein product: CASSLRQGNTIYF.